This T cell receptor (beta chain) was obtained from a study of blood T cell repertoires in COVID-19 (dated by TCRdb to between 2020 and 2021). Context from the whole study: Collaborator samples came from the United States, Italy and Spain and covered acute and convalescent phases of COVID-19. Subjects who had been exposed to COVID-19, were actively infected with it, or had recovered from it provided the deeply sampled blood TCRbeta repertoires that made up the dataset. Where available, HLA class I and class II types were taken from metadata supplied by the sample provider and were not determined by assay-based typing. A freely available public database, intended as a resource for researchers studying the immune response to SARS-CoV-2, is where the repertoires were released. Sample metadata almost always included a de-identified subject ID, COVID-19 status, age in years and sex. The samples were drawn from two sources: the first 160 participants of the ongoing ImmuneRACE study, and over 950 subjects contributed by 6 global collaborators. The prospective study material was composed of cDNA or gDNA derived from T cells, B-cell-depleted T cells, or PBMCs.

One collaborating source in Seattle enrolled patients during active infection and followed them longitudinally through the course of disease. Whole blood was collected in K2EDTA tubes by collaborating institutions according to the institutions' own protocols. For TCRbeta analysis, collaborators shipped samples in one of three forms: frozen whole blood, isolated PBMCs, or DNA extracted from either of those sample types. Measured from the cysteine to the phenylalanine, the CDR3 is 15 residues long. Only the CDR3 DNA is retained, 45 bases long and in frame from the first base. From V the trimming removes 3 bases and from J it removes 1 base, while the gene matches leave 2 bases of the junction unaccounted for. The germline V gene specifies SGHDN as CDR1 and FVKESK as CDR2. Notes on this clone: This receptor's antigen is unknown. Base qualities are not at hand, and no much larger clone is one base apart.

The research as a whole found: The quantity of clinical and demographic metadata differed by source and by participant and was supplied without curation.

TCRbeta CDR3 regions were amplified from genomic DNA by means of the immunoSEQ Assay, a bias-controlled multiplex PCR. From the authors' description of their analysis: The number of nucleated cells in each sample was estimated by amplification of reference gene primers within the assay. To quantify the absolute abundance of each unique TCRbeta CDR3 rearrangement, sequence reads were collapsed and filtered. For each sample, productive Simpson clonality was calculated by taking the square root of Simpson's diversity index across productive rearrangements. This immuneACCESS table, as held by TCRdb, lists in-frame sequences with V and J called but not all clones. Of the missing ones, under half trace to an unresolved V gene in checked studies; the others have no known cause. That table is the source of V, J and clone size, and D and trimming were worked out from the DNA. The sample data list about 350,000 clones, and about nine tenths of these were observed just once. The biggest ten clones account for 3% to 4.5% of the sample.

Sequenced sample: peripheral blood. The rearrangement joined TRBV14 to TRBJ2-3; TRBD2 aligns with 9 central bases. The sequence was obtained from a woman between 55 and 75 years old with COVID-19, enrolled during active disease. The bases are TGTGCCAGCAGCCACGTAGCGGGGGGCACAGATACGCAGTATTTT. Its amino acids are CASSHVAGGTDTQYF.